The 15 T cell receptor beta chains listed next were all sequenced from one sample in a study of long-term antiretroviral therapy in people with HIV. Investigators performed immunoSEQ version v3.0 at survey level. Sequencing was performed with immunoSEQ multiplex PCR; in TCRdb, only in-frame clones are kept and a portion is missing. Among approximately 39,000 clones, around 80% were seen once, and the ten largest hold roughly 4.9%. This sample comprised unsorted PBMCs, obtained 1.5 years after starting antiretroviral therapy. The receptors shown here come from a young man with HIV.

This clone appeared a single time. This chain uses TRBV7-9 with TRBJ1-1; TRBD1 matches 10 bases. The V and J ends lost 5 bases and 5 bases, in that order; junction bases with no gene match: 5. The CDR3 contains 14 residues. In germline, CDR1 is SEHNR, CDR2 FQNEAQ (reference sequence). The CDR3, as DNA: TGTGCCAGCAGCGGACAGGGGGGTATAACTGAAGCTTTCTTT. Translated: CASSGQGGITEAFF.

The chain has TRBV28 and TRBJ1-4, with D hard to call. CDR1 and CDR2 from the germline V gene are MDHEN and SYDVKM. The ends were cut back, 4 bases at V and 12 bases at J, with 12 bases in the middle. The CDR3 length is 12 residues. The CDR3 sequence: CASSSQPRELFF. CDR3 sequence (DNA): TGTGCCAGCAGTTCCCAGCCTCGGGAACTGTTTTTT. The whole variable domain, remainder taken from reference TRBV28 and TRBJ1-4, is DVKVTQSSRYLVKRTGEKVFLECVQDMDHENMFWYRQDPGLGLRLIYFSYDVKMKEKGDIPEGYSVSREKKERFSLILESASTNQTSMYLCASSSQPRELFFGSGTQLSVL.

This chain joins TRBV5-1 and TRBJ2-7, with D perhaps TRBD1 (5 bases). Trimming stripped 4 bases from V and 4 bases from J, with 12 bases between. Germline V lookup: CDR1 SGHRS, CDR2 YFSETQ. CDR3 length equals 13 residues. CDR3 DNA: TGCGCCAGCAGCCCGGGCCCAGGGTACGAGCAGTACTTC. Encoded protein: CASSPGPGYEQYF.

The CDR3 sequence is CAGLIYNEQFF. The CDR3 DNA is TGTGCCGGGTTAATCTACAATGAGCAGTTCTTC. V gene TRBV7-9 combines with J gene TRBJ2-1; D not resolved. Trimming took off 11 bases at V and 3 bases at J, with 8 bases between the two ends. The CDR3 runs 11 residues. Germline V gives CDR1 SEHNR, CDR2 FQNEAQ (reference sequence). The complete variable domain, with remaining parts taken from reference TRBV7-9 and TRBJ2-1, reads DTGVSQNPRHKITKRGQNVTFRCDPISEHNRLYWYRQTLGQGPEFLTYFQNEAQLEKSRLLSDRFSAERPKGSFSTLEIQRTEQGDSAMYLCAGLIYNEQFFGPGTRLTVL.

This chain uses TRBV7-9 with TRBJ2-3; 11 nucleotides line up with TRBD2. With 6 bases clipped from V and 1 base from J, the junction kept 12 bases outside the gene matches. Germline V lookup: CDR1 SEHNR, CDR2 FQNEAQ (reference sequence). The CDR3 is 18 amino acids. This CDR3 reads CASSSLEISGRGTDTQYF. The CDR3 nucleotides are TGTGCCAGCAGTTCGCTTGAGATTAGCGGGAGGGGCACAGATACGCAGTATTTT.

This clone was observed once. This chain uses TRBV27 with TRBJ2-1; possible D gene TRBD2, 6 bases. Trimming pared 3 bases from V and 10 bases from J, leaving 16 bases between. Germline lookup yields CDR1 MNHEY and CDR2 SMNVEV (reference sequence). CDR3 size: 14 residues. The CDR3 nucleotides read TGTGCCAGCAGTTTTGGGACTGCAATGTCGGAGCAGTTCTTC. Its translation: CASSFGTAMSEQFF.

This clone was observed a single time. V and J are TRBV7-9 and TRBJ2-7; TRBD1 might be the D (5 bases). CDR1 is SEHNR and CDR2 is FQNEAQ in the germline V gene (reference sequence). Trimming took 5 bases from V and 1 from J, leaving 9 bases between them. This CDR3 is 13 amino acids long. The CDR3 here is CASSHDSSYEQYF. For the CDR3, the DNA is TGTGCCAGCAGCCACGACAGTTCCTACGAGCAGTACTTC.

The chain combines TRBV19 with TRBJ1-1; no reliable D call. CDR1 LNHDA and CDR2 SQIVND come from the germline V gene (reference sequence). Trimming removed 3 bases from V and 2 bases from J, with 7 bases in between. The CDR3 is 13 residues long. CDR3 sequence reads: CASSITPNTEAFF. The CDR3 coding sequence is TGTGCCAGTAGTATTACCCCTAACACTGAAGCTTTCTTT. Variable domain in full (rest from reference TRBV19 and TRBJ1-1): DGGITQSPKYLFRKEGQNVTLSCEQNLNHDAMYWYRQDPGQGLRLIYYSQIVNDFQKGDIAEGYSVSREKKESFPLTVTSAQKNPTAFYLCASSITPNTEAFFGQGTRLTVV.

This clone was seen a handful of times. The chain joins TRBV6-5 to TRBJ2-7, with 7 bases aligning to TRBD2. The CDR3 is 13 amino acids. Germline V gene lookup returns CDR1 MNHEY and CDR2 SVGAGI. The V segment lost 8 bases and the J segment 0 bases; nucleotides outside the gene matches: 4. The CDR3 reads CASRGTTSYEQYF. CDR3 sequence (DNA): TGTGCCAGCCGGGGGACTACCTCCTACGAGCAGTACTTC.

This chain joins TRBV11-2 and TRBJ2-5; D is unclear. The CDR3 covers 13 residues. Trimming cost V 5 bases and J 1 base, with 8 bases left between them. Germline V CDR1 and CDR2: SGHAT, FQNNGV. The DNA for the CDR3 is TGTGCCAGCAGCCGCGATATCCAAGAGACCCAGTACTTC. Protein sequence: CASSRDIQETQYF.

The chain links TRBV5-1 to TRBJ2-4; the D is unclear. The germline gives CDR1 SGHRS, CDR2 YFSETQ. With 0 bases removed from V and 1 base from J, the gap between germline ends came to 8 bases. The CDR3 is made up of 15 amino acids. CDR3 bases: TGCGCCAGCAGCTTGGGGGGTTCTGCCAAAAACATTCAGTACTTC. Protein: CASSLGGSAKNIQYF.

As for this clone: An end of the junction differs from the germline gene, which may be a read error. The chain is built from TRBV7-3 and TRBJ2-2, with D possibly matching TRBD2 (7 bases). Germline V gives CDR1 SGHTA, CDR2 FQGTGA. The CDR3 is 16 amino acids. The CDR3 DNA sequence: TGCGCCAGCAGCTTAACATCGGGGGGCTGGACCGGGGAGCTGTTTTTT. Encoded protein: CASSLTSGGWTGELFF. The full variable domain, rest sourced from reference TRBV7-3 and TRBJ2-2, is GAGVSQTPSNKVTEKGKYVELRCDPISGHTALYWYRQSLGQGPEFLIYFQGTGAADDSGLPNDRFFAVRPEGSVSTLKIQRTERGDSAVYLCASSLTSGGWTGELFFGEGSRLTVL.

This chain connects TRBV6-6 to TRBJ1-4; perhaps TRBD1 as D (5 bases). The V end was cut by 6 bases, the J end by 3 bases, with 11 bases between. The CDR3 has 14 residues. CDR1 and CDR2 from the germline V gene are MNHNY and SVGAGI (reference sequence). DNA for the CDR3: TGTGCCAGCAGCCCAGGGTCGGCTAATGAAAAACTGTTTTTT. This translates into CASSPGSANEKLFF.

This chain uses TRBV28 with TRBJ2-7; the D call may be TRBD1 or TRBD2 (7 bases each). Per germline, CDR1 MDHEN and CDR2 SYDVKM. V lost 6 bases, J lost 5 bases, and 20 bases lay in between. There are 15 residues in the CDR3. The CDR3 region is CASRPSGGGSHEQYF. The CDR3 nucleotides are TGTGCCAGCAGGCCATCAGGGGGGGGTTCTCACGAGCAGTACTTC. The full variable domain, rest sourced from reference TRBV28 and TRBJ2-7, is DVKVTQSSRYLVKRTGEKVFLECVQDMDHENMFWYRQDPGLGLRLIYFSYDVKMKEKGDIPEGYSVSREKKERFSLILESASTNQTSMYLCASRPSGGGSHEQYFGPGTRLTVT.

This clone was counted only a few times. V is TRBV6-5 and J is TRBJ2-7; a possible D gene is TRBD1 (5 bases). Trimming shortened V by 6 bases and J by 3 bases, and 9 bases separated the two germline ends. There are 12 residues in the CDR3. The V gene's germline CDR1 is MNHEY and CDR2 SVGAGI. CDR3 in DNA: TGTGCCAGCAGCCCAAGGGGCTACGAGCAGTACTTC. This translates into CASSPRGYEQYF.